The 7 T cell receptor beta chains below come from one sample, sequenced in a study of CD8+CD57+ T cells in acquired aplastic anemia. Patients sequenced had flow cytometry evidence of CD8+CD57+ cell expansion. TCR beta VDJ and CDR3 profiling used genomic DNA as template. One entry per CDR3 protein results from TCRdb running MiXCR on the reads. The data show around 170,000 distinct CDR3 sequences, roughly half seen once. Input material: sorted CD4+, CD8+, or CD8+CD57+ T cells (not recorded which) from PBMCs. Receptors originate from a human donor with aplastic anemia.

J is TRBJ2-3 and V is TRBV6-4, with D perhaps matching TRBD1 (5 bases). Deletions cut 3 bases from V and 8 bases from J, with 15 bases between. CDR3 length: 14 residues. In germline, CDR1 is MRHNA, CDR2 SNTAGT. CDR3 nucleotides: TGTGCCAGCAGTGAGACTCCCGAAGGGGCTACGCAGTATTTT. Translating gives CASSETPEGATQYF.

This chain's CDR3 is CSARRVDEQFF. Here the CDR3 DNA reads TGCAGTGCTAGAAGGGTCGATGAGCAGTTCTTC. V gene TRBV20-1 combines with J gene TRBJ2-1; D ambiguous. Germline CDR1 reads DFQATT; CDR2 reads SNEGSKA (reference sequence). The CDR3 runs 11 residues. V was pared by 2 bases and J by 8 bases, with 7 bases between.

This clonotype was observed a few times. The chain couples TRBV7-6 to TRBJ1-1, with TRBD1 identical over 8 bases. The CDR3 totals 13 residues. CDR1 is SGHVS and CDR2 is FNYEAQ in the germline V gene. V shed 6 bases, J shed 3 bases, and the junction held 3 bases outside the gene matches. CDR3 in DNA: TGTGCCAGCAGTTACAGGGGGTACACTGAAGCTTTCTTT. The encoded protein is CASSYRGYTEAFF. The complete variable domain, with remaining parts taken from reference TRBV7-6 and TRBJ1-1, reads GAGVSQSPRYKVTKRGQDVALRCDPISGHVSLYWYRQALGQGPEFLTYFNYEAQQDKSGLPNDRFSAERPEGSISTLTIQRTEQRDSAMYRCASSYRGYTEAFFGQGTRLTVV.

This clonotype has a count of ten or more. The V gene is TRBV12-3 or TRBV12-4, the J gene TRBJ2-7, with TRBD1 as a possible D gene (5 bases). The CDR3 is 14 residues long. Trimming took off 1 base at V and 0 bases at J, with 7 bases between the two ends. The CDR3 is CASSLDRPSYEQYF. The CDR3 DNA reads TGTGCCAGCAGTTTAGACAGGCCCTCCTACGAGCAGTACTTC.

This clonotype was seen ten or more times. One end of the junction does not line up with germline, which may come from a read error. The chain carries TRBV14 and TRBJ2-2, with D perhaps given as TRBD1 or TRBD2 (5 bases each). Germline lookup yields CDR1 SGHDN and CDR2 FVKESK. The CDR3 loop spans 12 amino acids. CDR3 nucleotides: TGTGCCAGCAGCCAAATCCGAGGGGCGCTGTTTTTT. The encoded protein is CASSQIRGALFF.

There are a few counts of this clonotype. Here the CDR3 omits its conserved ending phenylalanine or tryptophan, so a read error is the likely source. The V call is TRBV11-2, the J call TRBJ2-1, with D possibly matching TRBD1 (6 bases). CDR3 length equals 15 residues. V was trimmed by 4 bases and J by 3 bases, leaving 13 bases between them. Germline assignment: CDR1 SGHAT and CDR2 FQNNGV. The CDR3, as DNA: TGTGCCAGCAGCTATGGACAGAATGACTACAATGAGCAGTTCCTC. Protein: CASSYGQNDYNEQFL.

V usage is TRBV29-1 and J usage is TRBJ1-1; 7 bases agree with TRBD1. Unmatched junction bases numbered 6, after V lost 4 bases and J lost 4 bases. The germline V gene has CDR1 SQVTM and CDR2 ANQGSEA. The CDR3 is 13 amino acids. Written as DNA, the CDR3 is TGCAGCGTTGTTTGGCAGGGGGGCACTGAAGCTTTCTTT. It yields the protein CSVVWQGGTEAFF.